This T cell receptor (beta chain) came from a study of cytomegalovirus exposure and HLA in healthy donors. The length of the CDR3 is 15 residues. V shed 1 base, J shed 4 bases, and the junction held 5 bases outside the gene matches. The germline gives CDR1 SGHRS, CDR2 YFSETQ. Using immunoSEQ multiplex PCR, the repertoire was profiled, and TCRdb retains in-frame clones only, with some absent. This table has over 130,000 clones, 70% to 90% appearing once. V and J are TRBV5-1 and TRBJ1-2; TRBD1 matches 9 bases. The TCR comes from a man between 18 and 29 years old in good health and CMV-seropositive. The sample consisted of PBMCs. The CDR3 DNA reads TGCGCCAGCAGCTTGATCACAGGGGGCGCCTATGGCTACACCTTC. This translates into CASSLITGGAYGYTF.